Listed here are 11 T cell receptor beta chains from one sample, sequenced in a study of blood T cell repertoires in COVID-19. This table comes from immunoSEQ multiplex PCR, and its TCRdb copy is limited to in-frame clones, with some not included. The sample lists approximately 100,000 clones, roughly 79% occurring once. Specimen: peripheral blood. These receptors were obtained from a human donor in a cohort sampled during active COVID-19.

The V call is TRBV3-1 (or the pseudogene TRBV3-2), the J call TRBJ1-1; the match to TRBD1 covers 7 bases. J gave up 7 bases and V 2 bases, and 7 bases lay outside the gene matches. Germline loops: CDR1 LGHDT, CDR2 YNNKEL (reference sequence). The CDR3 has 14 amino acids. Written as DNA, the CDR3 is TGTGCCAGCAGCCAACGGCAGGGGGGAATTGAAGCTTTCTTT. As protein: CASSQRQGGIEAFF.

The chain combines TRBV6-5 with TRBJ1-4; TRBD1 matches at 10 bases. J lost 8 bases, V lost 5 bases, and 8 bases had no gene match. The CDR3 has 15 residues. In germline, CDR1 is MNHEY, CDR2 SVGAGI. CDR3 nucleotide sequence: TGTGCCAGCAGTCCCGGACAGGGGGGAGAAGAAAAACTGTTTTTT. This gives the protein CASSPGQGGEEKLFF.

This chain uses TRBV28 with TRBJ2-7, with D possibly matching TRBD1 (6 bases). The CDR3 is made up of 14 amino acids. V lost 5 bases and J 7 bases, leaving 18 bases between the germline ends. Germline values: CDR1 MDHEN, CDR2 SYDVKM. The CDR3 loop is CASSLDRSSREQYF. The DNA for the CDR3 is TGTGCCAGCAGTCTAGACAGGTCTTCGAGGGAGCAGTACTTC.

This sequence joins TRBV6-5 and TRBJ1-2; D not resolved. Germline CDR1 MNHEY, CDR2 SVGAGI. This CDR3 has 15 residues. V gave up 0 bases and J gave up 8 bases, with 16 bases separating them. Written as DNA, the CDR3 is TGTGCCAGCAGTTACTCGAGCTGGGCGGCGGGGGGCTACACCTTC. This encodes CASSYSSWAAGGYTF.

The V gene is TRBV23-1, the J gene TRBJ2-5; 9 positions agree with TRBD2. TRBV23-1 is identified as an open reading frame with a role that is uncertain. Trimming cost V 10 bases and J 4 bases; bases outside gene matches: 4. The CDR3 totals 12 residues. CDR3 in amino acids: CAMDSGRETQYF. CDR3 DNA sequence: TGCGCCATGGATAGCGGGAGAGAGACCCAGTACTTC.

This sequence joins TRBV9 and TRBJ2-7; 8 positions agree with TRBD2. The length of the CDR3 is 16 residues. Per the germline V gene, CDR1 is SGDLS and CDR2 is YYNGEE. V lost 4 bases, J lost 2 bases, and 11 bases stayed unmatched. CDR3: CASSPIEAGATYEQYF. Here the CDR3 DNA reads TGTGCCAGCAGCCCGATCGAAGCGGGAGCCACCTACGAGCAGTACTTC. The entire variable domain, with the rest obtained from reference TRBV9 and TRBJ2-7, is as follows: DSGVTQTPKHLITATGQRVTLRCSPRSGDLSVYWYQQSLDQGLQFLIQYYNGEERAKGNILERFSAQQFPDLHSELNLSSLELGDSALYFCASSPIEAGATYEQYFGPGTRLTVT.

V gene TRBV12-3 or TRBV12-4 combines with J gene TRBJ2-7; D is perhaps TRBD1 (6 bases). The CDR3 loop spans 13 amino acids. Trimming removed 6 bases from V and 2 bases from J, with 11 bases in between. CDR3 DNA: TGTGCCAGCAGATTACAGGGCACCTACGAGCAGTACTTC. Protein sequence: CASRLQGTYEQYF.

J is TRBJ2-7 and V is TRBV7-9; a weak D match, TRBD2 (5 bases). Per the germline V gene, CDR1 is SEHNR and CDR2 is FQNEAQ (reference sequence). V dropped 5 bases and J dropped 10 bases, with 21 bases sitting between them. The CDR3 sequence is 14 residues long. In DNA, the CDR3 is TGTGCCAGCAGCCTCCGGGGAAGGGTTCCCCATCAGTACTTC. Its translation is CASSLRGRVPHQYF.

This chain connects TRBV19 to TRBJ2-7, with 7 nucleotides matching TRBD1. This CDR3 has 14 amino acids. Looked up from germline, CDR1 is LNHDA and CDR2 is SQIVND (reference sequence). Trimming removed 1 base from V and 3 bases from J; junction bases left unmatched: 3. The CDR3 here is CASSIAGQHYEQYF. In DNA form, the CDR3 reads TGTGCCAGTAGTATAGCGGGACAGCACTACGAGCAGTACTTC.

The CDR3 DNA sequence: TGTGCCAGTAGTATAAATAGCGGGGGGCCCTTGGAGACCCAGTACTTC. As protein: CASSINSGGPLETQYF. The V call is TRBV19, the J call TRBJ2-5; 10 bases match TRBD2. The V gene's germline CDR1 is LNHDA and CDR2 SQIVND (reference sequence). The CDR3 totals 16 residues. With V trimmed by 2 bases and J by 5 bases, 8 bases remained unmatched.

Here the CDR3 reads CASRKGGGANVLTF. Written as DNA, the CDR3 is TGTGCCAGCAGGAAAGGGGGTGGGGCCAACGTCCTGACTTTC. The chain recombines TRBV6-5 with TRBJ2-6, with D perhaps TRBD1 (6 bases). Germline V gene sequence: CDR1 MNHEY, CDR2 SVGAGI. The CDR3 has 14 amino acids. Trimming stripped 6 bases from V and 3 bases from J, with 9 bases between.